This T cell receptor (beta chain) stems from a study of T cells expressing NK-cell markers. As for this clonotype: Its antigen is not identified.

Whole-study findings and limits: Expanded NKG2C+ T cell clones were not confirmed as HCMV-specific. These same clonotypes (in four donors) also led the CD3+CD56-NKG2C+ fraction.

Germline V lookup: CDR1 SGHVS, CDR2 FNYEAQ. The CDR3 runs to 15 residues. 5'RACE template switching with UMIs produced the TCR beta cDNA. TCRdb re-called the 5' RACE reads and gives one entry per CDR3 protein, without DNA. This table holds 300,000 to 500,000 distinct CDR3 sequences. This TCR came from a woman aged 45-60 years in good health. The source material was blood T cells: a sorted CD56 or NKG2C T cell subset, CD4+ or CD8+ T cells, or bulk PBMC T cells (not recorded which). V is TRBV7-6 and J is TRBJ2-1; TCRdb names TRBD1, which stays unverified in the absence of DNA. The CDR3: CASSLEVALSGEQFF.